This T cell receptor (beta chain) was observed in a study of blood T cell repertoires in COVID-19 (dated by TCRdb to 2020 to 2021). Regarding the study in general: Samples covering the acute and convalescent phases of COVID-19 were provided by collaborators in the United States, Italy and Spain. The material from the prospective study consisted of cDNA or gDNA derived from T cells, B-cell-depleted T cells, or PBMCs. Subjects who had been exposed to COVID-19, were actively infected with it, or had recovered from it provided the deeply sampled blood TCRbeta repertoires that made up the dataset. The repertoires were made available in a free public database intended to serve as a resource for research on the immune response to SARS-CoV-2. Samples came from the ongoing ImmuneRACE study (first 160 participants) plus 1,254 subjects from 6 global collaborators. A de-identified subject ID, COVID-19 status, age in years and sex were almost always included in the sample metadata. Where available, HLA class I and class II types were taken from metadata supplied by the sample provider and were not determined by assay-based typing. General findings and caveats noted by the study authors: The quantity of clinical and demographic metadata differed by source and by participant and was supplied without curation.

From its cysteine to its phenylalanine, the CDR3 spans 13 amino acids. Only the CDR3 DNA stays, 39 bases, in frame from base 1. Germline trimming amounts to 4 bases on V and 12 bases on J, with 6 as the count of junction bases outside the gene matches. The germline V gene specifies MGHDK as CDR1 and SYGVNS as CDR2. TCRbeta CDR3 regions were amplified from genomic DNA using the immunoSEQ Assay, a bias-controlled multiplex PCR. The original methods were these. Nucleated cell counts per sample were estimated from amplification of reference gene primers within the assay. To quantify the absolute abundance of each unique TCRbeta CDR3 rearrangement, sequence reads were collapsed and filtered. Productive Simpson clonality was computed per sample as the square root of Simpson's diversity index over productive rearrangements. TCRdb took this table from immuneACCESS and kept in-frame rearrangements with V and J called. Such tables lack part of the clones; where checked against another copy, unresolved V genes explain under half of the gap, and the rest is unexplained. V and J calls and clone size are those listed in that table; D and trimming were worked out from the DNA. Counted in this sample were approximately 200,000 clones; about 90% of them appeared once. The top ten constitute approximately 1.1% of the sample.

In the prospective study, participants were 18 to 89 years old, resided in about two dozen geographic areas of the United States, and were enrolled through a virtual design. In the prospective study, cohorts were assigned on the basis of participant-reported clinical history obtained from a screening survey and a study questionnaire. Recovered participants in ImmuneRACE Cohort 3 were defined as having two consecutive negative NP/OP PCR tests, clearance from a healthcare professional, or resolution of symptoms. Each participant in the prospective study had whole blood, serum and a nasopharyngeal or oropharyngeal swab collected by mobile phlebotomists. Prospective study participants could optionally give additional blood draws and questionnaires over a 2-month period. Prospective study blood samples were shipped either frozen or at room temperature before DNA extraction. As for this clone: The antigen it recognizes is unknown. No clone much larger than this one lies a single base away; base qualities are absent.

The origin of this receptor is a young man who had recovered from COVID-19. The chain uses TRBV25-1 and TRBJ1-6; 7 nucleotides in the junction match TRBD1. The material sequenced was PBMCs or T cells enriched from blood (not recorded which). In nucleotide form, the sequence is TGTGCCAGCAGTGTACGACAGGGTTTACCCCTCCACTTT. This is translated as CASSVRQGLPLHF.